This T cell receptor beta chain derives from a study of cytomegalovirus exposure and HLA in healthy donors. General study points: Cytomegalovirus status was reportedly diagnosed by the classifier with high sensitivity and specificity. According to a later analysis, donors in an Asian-associated ancestry cluster reportedly had fewer N-insertions than the 666-donor mean.

In regard to this clone: The antigen is unknown.

The CDR3 runs to 13 residues. Germline V CDR1 and CDR2: MNHEY, SVGAGI. The J segment lost 7 bases and the V segment lost 6 bases, leaving 7 bases of the junction unmatched. Both 60 Vbeta primers and 13 Jbeta primers went into the PCR. The data were produced by immunoSEQ multiplex PCR, yet TCRdb's version contains in-frame clones alone and is incomplete. The table records some 65,000 clones, about 78% of them present only once. The TCR was taken from a girl aged 5-17 years in good health and CMV-seropositive. The source material was PBMCs. The rearrangement uses TRBV6-5 and TRBJ1-2; 8 bases fit TRBD1. CDR3 region: CASRFDRGGGYTF. CDR3 nucleotide sequence: TGTGCCAGCAGATTTGACAGGGGCGGTGGCTACACCTTC.